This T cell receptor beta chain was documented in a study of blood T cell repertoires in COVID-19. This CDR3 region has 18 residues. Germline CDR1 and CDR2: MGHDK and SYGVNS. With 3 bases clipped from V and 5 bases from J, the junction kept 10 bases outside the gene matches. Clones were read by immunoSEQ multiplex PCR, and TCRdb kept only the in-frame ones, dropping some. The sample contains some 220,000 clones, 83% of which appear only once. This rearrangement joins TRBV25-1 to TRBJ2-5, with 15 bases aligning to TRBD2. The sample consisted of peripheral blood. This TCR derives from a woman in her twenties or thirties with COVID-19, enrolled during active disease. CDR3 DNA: TGTGCCAGCAGTGACGCGGGACTAGCGGGGGGCCTCCCGGAGACCCAGTACTTC. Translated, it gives CASSDAGLAGGLPETQYF.